This T cell receptor beta chain was observed in a study of CD8+ T cells in alopecia areata. Looking at the study overall: Each of the treated patients was given oral tofacitinib, 5 to 10 mg twice daily, for moderate-to-severe alopecia areata.

The germline V gene has CDR1 SGHDN and CDR2 FVKESK. The V end lost 5 bases, the J end lost 13 bases, and 15 bases lay between the germline ends. The CDR3 is 13 amino acids. RNA, once extracted, was reverse transcribed into cDNA for use as the sequencing template. Repertoires were generated with immunoSEQ multiplex PCR, while TCRdb's copy carries only in-frame clones and drops some. Of approximately 180,000 clones listed, roughly 63% were seen once; the top ten hold around 1.6%. This specimen consisted of CD4+ T cells sorted from blood, obtained at week 0. The TCR originated in a human donor with alopecia areata. The rearrangement uses TRBV14 and TRBJ1-6; D is perhaps TRBD1 (5 bases). This CDR3 is CASSASQGEPLHF. Here the CDR3 DNA reads TGTGCCAGCAGCGCAAGTCAGGGAGAGCCCCTCCACTTT.